This TCR beta chain was obtained from a study of cytomegalovirus exposure and HLA in healthy donors. Repertoires were generated with immunoSEQ multiplex PCR, while TCRdb's copy carries only in-frame clones and drops some. The sample contains about 44,000 clones, approximately 94% of which appear only once. The germline V and J ends were trimmed by 3 bases and 2 bases, with 7 bases remaining between them. The CDR3 has 13 residues. From germline, CDR1 is SGHVS and CDR2 FQNEAQ. The specimen sequenced was PBMCs. The sequence derives from a woman aged 18-29 years in good health and CMV-seronegative. The gene calls are TRBV7-8 and TRBJ1-2; D is possibly TRBD1 (5 bases). CDR3 bases: TGTGCCAGCAGCTTGACAGAGAACTATGGCTACACCTTC. The encoded protein is CASSLTENYGYTF.